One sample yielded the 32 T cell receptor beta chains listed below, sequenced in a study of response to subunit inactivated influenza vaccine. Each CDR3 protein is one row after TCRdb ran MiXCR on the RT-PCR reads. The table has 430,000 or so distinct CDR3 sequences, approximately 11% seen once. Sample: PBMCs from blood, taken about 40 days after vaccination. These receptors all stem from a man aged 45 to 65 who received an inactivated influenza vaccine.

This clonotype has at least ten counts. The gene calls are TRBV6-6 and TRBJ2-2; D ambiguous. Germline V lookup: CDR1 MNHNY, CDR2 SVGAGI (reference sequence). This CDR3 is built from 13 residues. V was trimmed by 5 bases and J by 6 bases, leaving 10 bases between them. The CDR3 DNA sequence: TGTGCCAGCAGTGGACCAGGCCCCGGGGAGCTGTTTTTT. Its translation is CASSGPGPGELFF.

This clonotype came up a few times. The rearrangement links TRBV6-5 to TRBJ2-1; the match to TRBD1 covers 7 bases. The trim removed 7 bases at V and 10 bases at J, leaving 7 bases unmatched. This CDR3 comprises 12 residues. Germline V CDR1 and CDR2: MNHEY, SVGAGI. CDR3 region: CASTYRGGEQFF. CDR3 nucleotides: TGTGCCAGCACCTATCGAGGGGGCGAGCAGTTCTTC.

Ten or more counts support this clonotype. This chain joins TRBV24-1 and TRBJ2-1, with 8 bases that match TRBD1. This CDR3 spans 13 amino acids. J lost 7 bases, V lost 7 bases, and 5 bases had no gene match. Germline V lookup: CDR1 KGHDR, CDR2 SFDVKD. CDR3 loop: CATSDTGGNEQFF. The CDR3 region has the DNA TGTGCCACCAGCGATACAGGGGGGAATGAGCAGTTCTTC.

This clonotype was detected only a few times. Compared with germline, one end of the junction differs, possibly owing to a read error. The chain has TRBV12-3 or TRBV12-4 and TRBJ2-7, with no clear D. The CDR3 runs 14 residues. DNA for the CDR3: TGTGCCAGCAGCCCTAGGGTCCACTCCCACGAGCAGTACTTC. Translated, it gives CASSPRVHSHEQYF.

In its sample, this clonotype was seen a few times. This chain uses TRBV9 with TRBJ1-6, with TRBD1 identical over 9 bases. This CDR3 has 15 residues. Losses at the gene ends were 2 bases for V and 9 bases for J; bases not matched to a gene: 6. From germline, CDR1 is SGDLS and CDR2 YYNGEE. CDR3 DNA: TGTGCCAGCAGCGTGGGACAGGGTAGTTCTTCACCCCTCCACTTT. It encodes CASSVGQGSSSPLHF.

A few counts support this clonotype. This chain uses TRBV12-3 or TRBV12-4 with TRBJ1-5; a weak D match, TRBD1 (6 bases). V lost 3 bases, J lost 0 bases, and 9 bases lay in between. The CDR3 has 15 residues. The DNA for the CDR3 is TGTGCCAGCAGTTTGGGGACACTTAGCAATCAGCCCCAGCATTTT. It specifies CASSLGTLSNQPQHF.

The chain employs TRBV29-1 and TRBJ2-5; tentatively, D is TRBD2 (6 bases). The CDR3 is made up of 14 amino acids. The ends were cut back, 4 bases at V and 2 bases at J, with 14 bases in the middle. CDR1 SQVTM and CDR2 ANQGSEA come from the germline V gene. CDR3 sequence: CSVAGRGGQETQYF. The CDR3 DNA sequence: TGCAGCGTTGCTGGGCGGGGAGGACAAGAGACCCAGTACTTC.

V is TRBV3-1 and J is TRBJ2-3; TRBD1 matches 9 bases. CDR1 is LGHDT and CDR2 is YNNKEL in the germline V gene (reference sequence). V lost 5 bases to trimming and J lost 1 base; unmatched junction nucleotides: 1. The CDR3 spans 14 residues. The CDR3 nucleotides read TGTGCCAGCAGCGGGACAGGGCGCACAGATACGCAGTATTTT. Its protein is CASSGTGRTDTQYF.

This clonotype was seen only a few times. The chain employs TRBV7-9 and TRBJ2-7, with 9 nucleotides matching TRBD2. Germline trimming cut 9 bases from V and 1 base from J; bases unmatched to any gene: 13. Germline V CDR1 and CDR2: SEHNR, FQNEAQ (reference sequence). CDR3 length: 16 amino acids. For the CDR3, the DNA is TGTGCCAGTTACTCAACCTGGCGGGAGGGTTCCTACGAGCAGTACTTC. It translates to CASYSTWREGSYEQYF.

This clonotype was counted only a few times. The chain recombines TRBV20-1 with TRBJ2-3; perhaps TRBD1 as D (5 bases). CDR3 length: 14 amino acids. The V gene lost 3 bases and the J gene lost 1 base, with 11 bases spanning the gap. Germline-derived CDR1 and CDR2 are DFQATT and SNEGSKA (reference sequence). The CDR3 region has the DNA TGCAGTGCTAGGGCCGTGGGGCGCACAGATACGCAGTATTTT. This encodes CSARAVGRTDTQYF.

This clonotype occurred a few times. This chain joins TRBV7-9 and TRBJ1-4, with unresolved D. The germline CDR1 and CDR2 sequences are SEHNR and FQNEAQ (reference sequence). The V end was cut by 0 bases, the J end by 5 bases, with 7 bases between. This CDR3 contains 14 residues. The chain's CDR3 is CASSLAGLNEKLFF. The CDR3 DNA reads TGTGCCAGCAGCTTAGCAGGGTTGAATGAAAAACTGTTTTTT.

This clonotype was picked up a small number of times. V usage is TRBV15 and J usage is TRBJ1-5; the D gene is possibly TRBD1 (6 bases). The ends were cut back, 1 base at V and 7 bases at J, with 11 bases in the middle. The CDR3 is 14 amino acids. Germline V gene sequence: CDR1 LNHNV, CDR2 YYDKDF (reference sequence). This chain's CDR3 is CATSRGRGGQPQHF. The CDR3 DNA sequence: TGTGCCACCAGCAGAGGGAGGGGGGGACAGCCCCAGCATTTT.

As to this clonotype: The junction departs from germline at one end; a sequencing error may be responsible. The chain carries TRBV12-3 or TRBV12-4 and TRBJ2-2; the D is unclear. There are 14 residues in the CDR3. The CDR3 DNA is TGTGGCAGCAGTTTATCCGGGAACACCGGGGAGCTGTTTTTT. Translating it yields CGSSLSGNTGELFF.

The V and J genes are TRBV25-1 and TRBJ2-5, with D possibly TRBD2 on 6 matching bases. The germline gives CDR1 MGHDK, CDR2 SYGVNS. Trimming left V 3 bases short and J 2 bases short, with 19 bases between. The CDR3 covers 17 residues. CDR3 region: CASSDDRGIFSQETQYF. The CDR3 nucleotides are TGTGCCAGCAGTGACGACCGGGGGATATTTTCTCAAGAGACCCAGTACTTC.

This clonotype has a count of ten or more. The CDR3 DNA follows: TGTGCCAGCAGTTTATTCCTAGCCCGGACAAAGGGGGCGCGTGAGCAGTACTTC. Its protein is CASSLFLARTKGAREQYF. The chain uses TRBV28 and TRBJ2-7; 7 nucleotides agree with TRBD1. V lost 1 base, J lost 7 bases, and 19 bases stayed unmatched. This CDR3 region has 18 residues. Germline V CDR1 and CDR2: MDHEN, SYDVKM.

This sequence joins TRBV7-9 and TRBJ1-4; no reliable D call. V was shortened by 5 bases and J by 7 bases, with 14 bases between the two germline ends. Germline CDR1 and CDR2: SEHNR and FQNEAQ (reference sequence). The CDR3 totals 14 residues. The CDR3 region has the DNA TGTGCCAGCAGCCCGGAGGTGGGAGGTGAAAAACTGTTTTTT. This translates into CASSPEVGGEKLFF.

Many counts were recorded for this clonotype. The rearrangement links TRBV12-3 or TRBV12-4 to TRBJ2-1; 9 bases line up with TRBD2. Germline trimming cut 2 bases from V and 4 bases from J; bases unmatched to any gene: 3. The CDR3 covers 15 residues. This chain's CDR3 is CASSLSGRTYNEQFF. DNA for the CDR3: TGTGCCAGCAGTTTAAGCGGGAGGACTTACAATGAGCAGTTCTTC.

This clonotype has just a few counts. In DNA, the CDR3 is TGCAGTGCTACCCGGACTAGCGGACCCTACGAGCAGTACTTC. This sequence encodes CSATRTSGPYEQYF. The V gene is TRBV20-1, the J gene TRBJ2-7, with 10 nucleotides matching TRBD2. V lost 4 bases to trimming and J lost 2 bases; unmatched junction nucleotides: 5. Germline lookup yields CDR1 DFQATT and CDR2 SNEGSKA (reference sequence). The CDR3 loop spans 14 amino acids.

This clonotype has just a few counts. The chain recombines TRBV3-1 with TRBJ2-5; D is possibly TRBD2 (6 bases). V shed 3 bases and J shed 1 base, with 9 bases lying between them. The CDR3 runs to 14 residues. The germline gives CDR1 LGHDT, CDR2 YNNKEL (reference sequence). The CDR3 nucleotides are TGTGCCAGCAGCCATAGGACTACCCAAGAGACCCAGTACTTC. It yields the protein CASSHRTTQETQYF.

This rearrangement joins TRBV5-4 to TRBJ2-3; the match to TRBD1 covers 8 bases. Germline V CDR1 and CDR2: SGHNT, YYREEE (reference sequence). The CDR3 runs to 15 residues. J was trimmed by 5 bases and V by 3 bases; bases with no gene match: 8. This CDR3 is CASSWGAGTGDTQYF. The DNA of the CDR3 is TGTGCCAGCAGCTGGGGGGCGGGGACAGGAGATACGCAGTATTTT.

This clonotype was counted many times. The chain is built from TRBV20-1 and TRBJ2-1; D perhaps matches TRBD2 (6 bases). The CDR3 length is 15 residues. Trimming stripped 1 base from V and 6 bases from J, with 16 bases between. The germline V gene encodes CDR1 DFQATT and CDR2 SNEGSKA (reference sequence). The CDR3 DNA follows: TGCAGTGCTAGAGTCGGGTGGGGCGGGATCAATGAGCAGTTCTTC. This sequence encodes CSARVGWGGINEQFF.

The CDR3 DNA sequence: TGTGCCACCAGTGGTGTGAGACTAGCGGAGAAGGAGGAGACCCAGTACTTC. Translating gives CATSGVRLAEKEETQYF. V and J are TRBV24-1 and TRBJ2-5; the match to TRBD2 covers 9 bases. Trimming cost V 5 bases and J 5 bases; bases outside gene matches: 14. Germline V gene data show CDR1 as KGHDR and CDR2 as SFDVKD. This CDR3 has 17 amino acids.

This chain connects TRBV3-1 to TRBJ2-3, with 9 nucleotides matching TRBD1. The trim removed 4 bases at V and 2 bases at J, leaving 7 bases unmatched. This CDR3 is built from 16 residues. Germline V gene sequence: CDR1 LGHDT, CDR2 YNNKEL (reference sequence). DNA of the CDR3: TGTGCCAGCAGCCGCCGGGACAGGGCCCTCACAGATACGCAGTATTTT. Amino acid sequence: CASSRRDRALTDTQYF.

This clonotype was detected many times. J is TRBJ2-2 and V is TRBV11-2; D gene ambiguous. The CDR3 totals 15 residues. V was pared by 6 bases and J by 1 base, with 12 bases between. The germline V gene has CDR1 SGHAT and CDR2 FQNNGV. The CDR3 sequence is CASSHRWGNTGELFF. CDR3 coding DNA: TGTGCCAGCAGTCATAGGTGGGGGAACACCGGGGAGCTGTTTTTT.

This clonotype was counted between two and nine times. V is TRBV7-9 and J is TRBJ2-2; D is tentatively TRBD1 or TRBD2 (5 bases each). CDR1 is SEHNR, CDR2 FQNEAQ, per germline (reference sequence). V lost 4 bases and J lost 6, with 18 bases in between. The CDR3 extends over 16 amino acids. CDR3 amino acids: CASSSTGAGIAGELFF. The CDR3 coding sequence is TGTGCCAGCAGCTCAACCGGGGCAGGGATTGCCGGGGAGCTGTTTTTT.

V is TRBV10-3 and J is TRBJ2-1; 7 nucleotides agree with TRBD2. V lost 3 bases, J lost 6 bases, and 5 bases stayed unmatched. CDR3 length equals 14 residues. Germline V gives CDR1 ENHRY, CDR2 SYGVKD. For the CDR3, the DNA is TGTGCCATCAGTGACAGCGGGGTTAGCAATGAGCAGTTCTTC. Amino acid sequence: CAISDSGVSNEQFF.

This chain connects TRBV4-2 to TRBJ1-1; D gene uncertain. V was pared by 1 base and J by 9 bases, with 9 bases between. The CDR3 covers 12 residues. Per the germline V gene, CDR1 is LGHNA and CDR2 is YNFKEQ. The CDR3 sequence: CASSQGVTQAFF. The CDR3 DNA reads TGTGCCAGCAGCCAAGGGGTTACTCAAGCTTTCTTT.

The CDR3 here is CASSRDLSGTQYF. DNA for the CDR3: TGTGCCAGCAGCCGGGACCTGTCGGGTACGCAGTATTTT. This chain links TRBV7-8 with TRBJ2-3; D may be TRBD1 or TRBD2 (5 bases each). Germline CDR1 SGHVS, CDR2 FQNEAQ. V lost 5 bases and J lost 8, with 14 bases in between. CDR3 length equals 13 residues. Full variable domain (rest looked up from reference TRBV7-8 and TRBJ2-3): GAGVSQSPRYKVAKRGQDVALRCDPISGHVSLFWYQQALGQGPEFLTYFQNEAQLDKSGLPSDRFFAERPEGSVSTLKIQRTQQEDSAVYLCASSRDLSGTQYFGPGTRLTVL.

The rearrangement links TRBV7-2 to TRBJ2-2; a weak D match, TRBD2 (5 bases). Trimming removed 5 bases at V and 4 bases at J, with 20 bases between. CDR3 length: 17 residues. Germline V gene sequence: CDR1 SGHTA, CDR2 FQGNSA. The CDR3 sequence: CASSPGQRAFGTGELFF. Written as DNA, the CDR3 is TGTGCCAGCAGCCCTGGCCAGAGGGCCTTCGGCACCGGGGAGCTGTTTTTT.

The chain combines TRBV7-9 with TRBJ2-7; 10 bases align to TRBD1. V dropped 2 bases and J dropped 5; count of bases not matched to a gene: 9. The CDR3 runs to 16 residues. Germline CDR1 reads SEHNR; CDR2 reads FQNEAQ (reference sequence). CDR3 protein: CASSLMGQGTKDEQYF. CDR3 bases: TGTGCCAGCAGCTTAATGGGACAGGGGACGAAGGACGAGCAGTACTTC.

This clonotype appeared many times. Written as DNA, the CDR3 is TGCAGTGCTACGAACCAACTACTGACTAGCGGGGGGAGGGATGAGCAGTTCTTC. This translates into CSATNQLLTSGGRDEQFF. The J gene is TRBJ2-1, the V gene TRBV20-1, with 13 positions matching TRBD2. From germline, CDR1 is DFQATT and CDR2 SNEGSKA (reference sequence). This CDR3 is built from 18 residues. Trimming cost V 4 bases and J 8 bases; bases outside gene matches: 17.

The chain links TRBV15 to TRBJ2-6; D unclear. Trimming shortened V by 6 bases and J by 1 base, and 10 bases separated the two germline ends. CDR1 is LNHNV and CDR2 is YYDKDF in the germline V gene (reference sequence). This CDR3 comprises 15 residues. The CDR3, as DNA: TGTGCCACCAGATTATCGGCGTCTGGGGCCAACGTCCTGACTTTC. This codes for CATRLSASGANVLTF.